The rows below give T cell receptor beta chains drawn from one sample of a study of blood T cell repertoires in COVID-19. Clones were read by immunoSEQ multiplex PCR, and TCRdb kept only the in-frame ones, dropping some. The table shows about 310,000 clones, with under 90% occurring only once. Sequencing was done on a sample of peripheral blood. These receptor sequences come from a woman in her twenties or thirties with COVID-19, enrolled during active disease. Both conserved end residues are trimmed from each CDR3. The order of the fields is V gene, D gene, J gene, CDR3 protein. A D gene is named only where the DNA matches it firmly.

v_call: TRBV6-4
d_call: NA
j_call: TRBJ1-6
cdr3_aa: ASSDSFHSAVSHYNSPLH

v_call: TRBV11-1
d_call: NA
j_call: TRBJ1-1
cdr3_aa: ASRRDLNTEAF

v_call: TRBV15
d_call: NA
j_call: TRBJ2-7
cdr3_aa: ATSRGGATYEQY

v_call: TRBV7-2
d_call: TRBD1
j_call: TRBJ1-6
cdr3_aa: ASSLRQGNNSPLH

v_call: TRBV23-1
d_call: NA
j_call: TRBJ2-5
cdr3_aa: ASSRGPQY

v_call: TRBV29-1
d_call: NA
j_call: TRBJ2-7
cdr3_aa: SVRGAGGFEQY

v_call: TRBV4-2
d_call: TRBD1
j_call: TRBJ1-6
cdr3_aa: ASSQADREGISPLH

v_call: TRBV6-5
d_call: TRBD1
j_call: TRBJ1-1
cdr3_aa: ASSYGTGATEAF

v_call: TRBV9
d_call: NA
j_call: TRBJ1-5
cdr3_aa: ASSVALHRVRQPQH

v_call: TRBV29-1
d_call: NA
j_call: TRBJ1-1
cdr3_aa: SVDKGGGGTEAF

v_call: TRBV20-1
d_call: NA
j_call: TRBJ2-4
cdr3_aa: SASLPIPGSDIQY

v_call: TRBV5-4
d_call: NA
j_call: TRBJ1-4
cdr3_aa: ASSRTGTSGEKLF

v_call: TRBV28
d_call: NA
j_call: TRBJ1-5
cdr3_aa: ASSYGLRGGGQPQH

v_call: TRBV19
d_call: TRBD2
j_call: TRBJ2-3
cdr3_aa: ASSPGVAGHH

v_call: TRBV30
d_call: TRBD1
j_call: TRBJ1-4
cdr3_aa: AWSVQGGRREKLF

v_call: TRBV2
d_call: TRBD2
j_call: TRBJ2-5
cdr3_aa: ASSDSGEWGETQY